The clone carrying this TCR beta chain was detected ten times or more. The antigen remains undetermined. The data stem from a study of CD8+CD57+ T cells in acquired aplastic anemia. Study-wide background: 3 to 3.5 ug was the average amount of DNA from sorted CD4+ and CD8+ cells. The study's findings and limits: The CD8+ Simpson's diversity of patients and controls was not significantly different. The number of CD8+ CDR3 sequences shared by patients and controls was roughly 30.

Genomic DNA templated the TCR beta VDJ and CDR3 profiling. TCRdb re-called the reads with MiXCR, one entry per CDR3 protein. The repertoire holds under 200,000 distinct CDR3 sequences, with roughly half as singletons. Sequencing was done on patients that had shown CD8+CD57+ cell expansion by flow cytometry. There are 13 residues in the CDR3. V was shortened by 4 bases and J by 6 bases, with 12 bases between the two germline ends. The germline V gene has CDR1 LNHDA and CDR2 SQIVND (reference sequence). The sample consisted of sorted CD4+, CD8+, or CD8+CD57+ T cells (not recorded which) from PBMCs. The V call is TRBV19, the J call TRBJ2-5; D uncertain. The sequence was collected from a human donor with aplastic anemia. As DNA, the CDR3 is TGTGCCAGTAGTACCTCGGTGCGTCAGACCCAGTACTTC. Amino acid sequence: CASSTSVRQTQYF. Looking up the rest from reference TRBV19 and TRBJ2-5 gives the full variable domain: DGGITQSPKYLFRKEGQNVTLSCEQNLNHDAMYWYRQDPGQGLRLIYYSQIVNDFQKGDIAEGYSVSREKKESFPLTVTSAQKNPTAFYLCASSTSVRQTQYFGPGTRLLVL.